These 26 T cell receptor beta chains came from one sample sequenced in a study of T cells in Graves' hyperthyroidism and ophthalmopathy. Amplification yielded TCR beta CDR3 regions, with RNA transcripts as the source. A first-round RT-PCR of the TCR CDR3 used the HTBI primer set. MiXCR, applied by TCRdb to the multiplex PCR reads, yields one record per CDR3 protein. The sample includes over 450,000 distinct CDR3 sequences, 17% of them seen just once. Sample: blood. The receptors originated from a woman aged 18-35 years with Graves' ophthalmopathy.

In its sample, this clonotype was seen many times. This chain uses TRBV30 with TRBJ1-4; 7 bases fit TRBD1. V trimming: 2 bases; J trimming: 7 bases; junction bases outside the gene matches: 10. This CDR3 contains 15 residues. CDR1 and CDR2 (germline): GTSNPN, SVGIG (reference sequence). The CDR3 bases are TGTGCCTGGAGTTCGGAGGGGGCGCCGTCTGAAAAACTGTTTTTT. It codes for CAWSSEGAPSEKLFF.

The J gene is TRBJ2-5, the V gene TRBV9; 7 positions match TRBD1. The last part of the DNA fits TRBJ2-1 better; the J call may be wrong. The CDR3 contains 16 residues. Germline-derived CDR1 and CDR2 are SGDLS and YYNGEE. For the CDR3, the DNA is TGTGCCAGCAGCACCCAAACAGGGGTCGCCTCGGAGACCCAGTTCTTC. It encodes CASSTQTGVASETQFF.

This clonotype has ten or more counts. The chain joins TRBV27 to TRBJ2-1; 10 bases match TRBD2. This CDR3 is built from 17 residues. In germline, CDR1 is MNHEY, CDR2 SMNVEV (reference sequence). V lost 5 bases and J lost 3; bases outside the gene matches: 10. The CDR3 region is CASSARTSGYLYNEQFF. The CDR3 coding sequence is TGTGCCAGCAGTGCACGGACTAGCGGATATCTCTACAATGAGCAGTTCTTC.

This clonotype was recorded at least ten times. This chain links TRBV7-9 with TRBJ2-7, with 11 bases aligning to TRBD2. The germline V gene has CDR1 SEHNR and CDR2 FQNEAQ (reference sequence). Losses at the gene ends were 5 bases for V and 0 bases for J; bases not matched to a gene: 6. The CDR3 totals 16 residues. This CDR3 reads CASSAPGLADSYEQYF. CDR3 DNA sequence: TGTGCCAGCAGCGCGCCGGGACTAGCGGACTCCTACGAGCAGTACTTC.

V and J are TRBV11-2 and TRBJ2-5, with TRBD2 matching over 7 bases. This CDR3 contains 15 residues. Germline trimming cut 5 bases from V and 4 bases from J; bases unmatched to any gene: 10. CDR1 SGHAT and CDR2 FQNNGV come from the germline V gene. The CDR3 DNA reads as TGTGCCAGCAGCCCCGCGGCGGGGAGGGTAGAGACCCAGTACTTC. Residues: CASSPAAGRVETQYF. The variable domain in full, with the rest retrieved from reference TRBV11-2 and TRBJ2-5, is EAGVAQSPRYKIIEKRQSVAFWCNPISGHATLYWYQQILGQGPKLLIQFQNNGVVDDSQLPKDRFSAERLKGVDSTLKIQPAKLEDSAVYLCASSPAAGRVETQYFGPGTRLLVL.

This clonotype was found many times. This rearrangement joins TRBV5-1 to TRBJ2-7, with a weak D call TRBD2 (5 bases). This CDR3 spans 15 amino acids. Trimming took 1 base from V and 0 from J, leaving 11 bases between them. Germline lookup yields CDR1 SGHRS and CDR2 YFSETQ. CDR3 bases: TGCGCCAGCAGCTTGTCAGCGGCAAGCTCCTACGAGCAGTACTTC. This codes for CASSLSAASSYEQYF. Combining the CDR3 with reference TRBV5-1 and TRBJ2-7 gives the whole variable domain KAGVTQTPRYLIKTRGQQVTLSCSPISGHRSVSWYQQTPGQGLQFLFEYFSETQRNKGNFPGRFSGRQFSNSRSEMNVSTLELGDSALYLCASSLSAASSYEQYFGPGTRLTVT.

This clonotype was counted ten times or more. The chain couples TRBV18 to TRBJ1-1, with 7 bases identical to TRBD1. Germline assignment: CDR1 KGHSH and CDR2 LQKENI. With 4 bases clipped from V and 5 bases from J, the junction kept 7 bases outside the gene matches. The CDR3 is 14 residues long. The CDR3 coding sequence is TGTGCCAGCTCACAAGACAGGGCGGCGACTGAAGCTTTCTTT. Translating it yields CASSQDRAATEAFF.

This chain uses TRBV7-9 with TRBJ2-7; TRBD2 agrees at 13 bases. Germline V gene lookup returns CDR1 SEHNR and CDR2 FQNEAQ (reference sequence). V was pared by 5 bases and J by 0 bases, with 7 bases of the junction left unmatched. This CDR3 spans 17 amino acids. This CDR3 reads CASSLTSGGLSSYEQYF. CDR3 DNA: TGTGCCAGCAGCCTGACTAGCGGGGGGCTTAGCTCCTACGAGCAGTACTTC.

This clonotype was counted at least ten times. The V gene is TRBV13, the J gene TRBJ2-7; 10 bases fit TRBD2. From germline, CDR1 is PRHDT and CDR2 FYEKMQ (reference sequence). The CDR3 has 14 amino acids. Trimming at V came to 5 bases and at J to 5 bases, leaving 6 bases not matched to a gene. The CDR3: CASSQGTSVNEQYF. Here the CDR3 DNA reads TGTGCCAGCAGCCAAGGGACTAGCGTGAACGAGCAGTACTTC.

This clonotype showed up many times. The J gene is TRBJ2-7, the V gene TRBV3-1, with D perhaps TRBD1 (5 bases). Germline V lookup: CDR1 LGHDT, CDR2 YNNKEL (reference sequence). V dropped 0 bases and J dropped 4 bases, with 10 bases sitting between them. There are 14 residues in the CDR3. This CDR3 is CASSQDRGRYEQYF. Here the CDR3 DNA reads TGTGCCAGCAGCCAAGATAGGGGCCGATACGAGCAGTACTTC.

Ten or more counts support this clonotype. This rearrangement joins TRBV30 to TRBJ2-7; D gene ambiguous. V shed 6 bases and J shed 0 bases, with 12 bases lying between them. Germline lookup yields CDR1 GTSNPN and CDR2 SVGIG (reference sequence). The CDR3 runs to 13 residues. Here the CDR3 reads CACSTPSSYEQYF. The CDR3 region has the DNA TGTGCCTGCTCTACGCCAAGCTCCTACGAGCAGTACTTC. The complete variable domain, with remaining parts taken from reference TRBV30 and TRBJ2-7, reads SQTIHQWPATLVQPVGSPLSLECTVEGTSNPNLYWYRQAAGRGLQLLFYSVGIGQISSEVPQNLSASRPQDRQFILSSKKLLLSDSGFYLCACSTPSSYEQYFGPGTRLTVT.

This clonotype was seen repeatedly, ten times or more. The chain's CDR3 is CASSPNRGDGYTF. Written as DNA, the CDR3 is TGTGCCAGCAGCCCAAACAGGGGGGATGGCTACACCTTC. The chain combines TRBV7-2 with TRBJ1-2; the match to TRBD1 covers 8 bases. V shed 5 bases and J 6 bases; nucleotides not matched to a gene: 5. Germline V gene lookup returns CDR1 SGHTA and CDR2 FQGNSA. The CDR3 totals 13 residues.

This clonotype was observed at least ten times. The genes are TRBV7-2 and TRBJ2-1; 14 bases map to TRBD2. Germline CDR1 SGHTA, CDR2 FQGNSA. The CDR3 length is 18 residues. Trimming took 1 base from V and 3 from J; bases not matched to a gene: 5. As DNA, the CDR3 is TGTGCCAGCAGCTTAGTTGGGACTAGCGGGAGAGGCTACAATGAGCAGTTCTTC. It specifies CASSLVGTSGRGYNEQFF. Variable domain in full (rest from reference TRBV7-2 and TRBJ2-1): GAGVSQSPSNKVTEKGKDVELRCDPISGHTALYWYRQSLGQGLEFLIYFQGNSAPDKSGLPSDRFSAERTGGSVSTLTIQRTQQEDSAVYLCASSLVGTSGRGYNEQFFGPGTRLTVL.

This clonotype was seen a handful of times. For the CDR3, the DNA is TGCAGTGCGACTCTAGGGTACAGCCAGTCGGGGGATGAGCAGTTCTTC. Residues: CSATLGYSQSGDEQFF. The chain couples TRBV20-1 to TRBJ2-1; maybe TRBD2 (6 bases). Germline CDR1 reads DFQATT; CDR2 reads SNEGSKA (reference sequence). The CDR3 is 16 residues long. Trimming took off 6 bases at V and 8 bases at J, with 26 bases between the two ends.

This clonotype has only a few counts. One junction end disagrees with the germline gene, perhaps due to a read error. The CDR3 here is CANSEVPANTGELFF. In DNA, the CDR3 is TGTGCCAACAGTGAAGTTCCCGCGAACACCGGGGAGCTGTTTTTT. The V and J genes are TRBV6-1 and TRBJ2-2; no reliable D call. Germline CDR1 and CDR2: MNHNS and SASEGT. The CDR3 sequence is 15 residues long.

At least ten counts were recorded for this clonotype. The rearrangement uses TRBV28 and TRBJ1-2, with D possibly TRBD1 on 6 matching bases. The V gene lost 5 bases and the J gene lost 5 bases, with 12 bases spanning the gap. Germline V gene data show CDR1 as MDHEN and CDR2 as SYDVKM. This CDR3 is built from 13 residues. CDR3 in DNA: TGTGCCAGCAGTCATAGGGGGGATTATGGCTACACCTTC. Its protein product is CASSHRGDYGYTF.

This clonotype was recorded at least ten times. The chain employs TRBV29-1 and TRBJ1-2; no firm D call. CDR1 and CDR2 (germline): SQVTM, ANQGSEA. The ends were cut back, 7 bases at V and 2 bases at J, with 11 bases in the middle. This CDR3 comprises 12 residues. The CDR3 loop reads CSAAGFNYGYTF. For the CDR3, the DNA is TGCAGCGCTGCGGGGTTCAACTATGGCTACACCTTC.

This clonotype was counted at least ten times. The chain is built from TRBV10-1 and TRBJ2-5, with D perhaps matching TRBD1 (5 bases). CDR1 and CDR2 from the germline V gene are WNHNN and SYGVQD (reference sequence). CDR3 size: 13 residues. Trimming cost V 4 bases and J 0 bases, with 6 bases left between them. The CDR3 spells CASSGQYQETQYF. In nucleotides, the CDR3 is TGCGCCAGCAGTGGACAGTACCAAGAGACCCAGTACTTC.

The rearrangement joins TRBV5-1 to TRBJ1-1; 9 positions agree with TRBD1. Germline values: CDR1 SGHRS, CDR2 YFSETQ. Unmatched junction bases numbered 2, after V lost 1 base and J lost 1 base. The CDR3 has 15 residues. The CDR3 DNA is TGCGCCAGCAGCTTGACAGGGGGCTCGAACACTGAAGCTTTCTTT. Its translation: CASSLTGGSNTEAFF. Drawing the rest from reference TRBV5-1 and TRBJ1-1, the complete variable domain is KAGVTQTPRYLIKTRGQQVTLSCSPISGHRSVSWYQQTPGQGLQFLFEYFSETQRNKGNFPGRFSGRQFSNSRSEMNVSTLELGDSALYLCASSLTGGSNTEAFFGQGTRLTVV.

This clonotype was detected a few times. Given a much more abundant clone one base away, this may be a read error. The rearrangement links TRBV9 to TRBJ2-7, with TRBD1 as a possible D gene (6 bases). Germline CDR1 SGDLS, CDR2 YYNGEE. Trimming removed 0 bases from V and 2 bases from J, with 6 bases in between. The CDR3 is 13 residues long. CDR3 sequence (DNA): TGTGCCAGCAGCGTAGGGGACACCTACGAGCAGTACTTC. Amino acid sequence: CASSVGDTYEQYF.

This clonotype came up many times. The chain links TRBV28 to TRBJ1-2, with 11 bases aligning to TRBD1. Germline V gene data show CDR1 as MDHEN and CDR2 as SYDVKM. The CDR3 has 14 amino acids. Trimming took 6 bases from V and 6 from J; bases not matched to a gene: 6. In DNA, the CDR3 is TGTGCCAGCAGCCGCGGGACAGGGGGAAATGGCTACACCTTC. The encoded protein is CASSRGTGGNGYTF.

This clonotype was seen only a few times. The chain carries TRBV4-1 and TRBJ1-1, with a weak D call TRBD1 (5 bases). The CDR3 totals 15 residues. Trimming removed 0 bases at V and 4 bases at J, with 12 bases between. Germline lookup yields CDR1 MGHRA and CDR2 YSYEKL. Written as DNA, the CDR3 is TGCGCCAGCAGCCAAGAAACGCGGGGCGGCACTGAAGCTTTCTTT. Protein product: CASSQETRGGTEAFF.

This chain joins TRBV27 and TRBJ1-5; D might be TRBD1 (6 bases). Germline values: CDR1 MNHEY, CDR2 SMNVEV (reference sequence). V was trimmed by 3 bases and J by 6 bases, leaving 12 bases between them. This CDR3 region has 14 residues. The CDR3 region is CASSFSRGSQPQHF. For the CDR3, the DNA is TGTGCCAGCAGTTTTAGTAGGGGGTCTCAGCCCCAGCATTTT.

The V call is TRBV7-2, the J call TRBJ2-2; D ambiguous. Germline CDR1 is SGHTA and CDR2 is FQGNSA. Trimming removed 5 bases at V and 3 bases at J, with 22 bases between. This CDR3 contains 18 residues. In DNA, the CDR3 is TGTGCCAGCAGCCAAGAGAATATCCCCCTACCAGACACCGGGGAGCTGTTTTTT. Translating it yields CASSQENIPLPDTGELFF. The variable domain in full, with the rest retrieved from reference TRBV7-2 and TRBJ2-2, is GAGVSQSPSNKVTEKGKDVELRCDPISGHTALYWYRQSLGQGLEFLIYFQGNSAPDKSGLPSDRFSAERTGGSVSTLTIQRTQQEDSAVYLCASSQENIPLPDTGELFFGEGSRLTVL.

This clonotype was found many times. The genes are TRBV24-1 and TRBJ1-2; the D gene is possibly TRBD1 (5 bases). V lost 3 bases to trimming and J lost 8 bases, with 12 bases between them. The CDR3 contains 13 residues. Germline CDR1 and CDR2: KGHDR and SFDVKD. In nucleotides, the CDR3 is TGTGCCACCAGTGATCCGGGGCAGGCAGGCTACACCTTC. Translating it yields CATSDPGQAGYTF.

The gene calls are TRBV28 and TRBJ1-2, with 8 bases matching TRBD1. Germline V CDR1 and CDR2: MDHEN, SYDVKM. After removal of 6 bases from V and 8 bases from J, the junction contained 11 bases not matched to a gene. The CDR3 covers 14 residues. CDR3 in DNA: TGTGCCAGCAGGAAGCGGACAGGGACGGGAGGCTACACCTTC. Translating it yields CASRKRTGTGGYTF.